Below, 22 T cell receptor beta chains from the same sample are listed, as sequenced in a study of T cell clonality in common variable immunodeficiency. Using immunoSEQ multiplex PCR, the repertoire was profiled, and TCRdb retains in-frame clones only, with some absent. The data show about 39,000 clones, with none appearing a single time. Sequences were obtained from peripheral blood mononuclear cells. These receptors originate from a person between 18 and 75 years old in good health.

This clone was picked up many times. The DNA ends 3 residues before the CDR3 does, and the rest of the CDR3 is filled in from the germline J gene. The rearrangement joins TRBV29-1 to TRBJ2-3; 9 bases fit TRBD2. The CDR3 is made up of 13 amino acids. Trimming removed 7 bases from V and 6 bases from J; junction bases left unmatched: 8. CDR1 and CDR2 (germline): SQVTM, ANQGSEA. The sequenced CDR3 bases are TGCAGCGCCTCGCGGGAGGGTAGGGATACG. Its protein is CSASREGRDT. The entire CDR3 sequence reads CSASREGRDTQYF.

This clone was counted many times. The covered CDR3 bases are TGCAGTGCTAGACAGGTGGTTGATAATTCACCC. It yields the protein CSARQVVDNSP. The whole CDR3 sequence reads CSARQVVDNSPLHF. The V call is TRBV20-1, the J call TRBJ1-6; D is undetermined. Read sequence stops 3 residues before the CDR3 end, and the germline J gene provides the missing end. V was trimmed by 2 bases and J by 5 bases, leaving 10 bases between them. Germline V gives CDR1 DFQATT, CDR2 SNEGSKA (reference sequence). CDR3 size: 14 residues.

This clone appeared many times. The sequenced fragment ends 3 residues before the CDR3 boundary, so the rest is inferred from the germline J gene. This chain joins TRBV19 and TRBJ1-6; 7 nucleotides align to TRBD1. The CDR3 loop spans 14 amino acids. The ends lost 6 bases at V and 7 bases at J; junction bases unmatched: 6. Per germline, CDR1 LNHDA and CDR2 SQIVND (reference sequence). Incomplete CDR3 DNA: TGTGCCAGTAGAAGACAGGGCCTAAATTCACCC. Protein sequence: CASRRQGLNSP. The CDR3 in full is CASRRQGLNSPLHF. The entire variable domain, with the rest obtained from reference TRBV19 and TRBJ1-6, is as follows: DGGITQSPKYLFRKEGQNVTLSCEQNLNHDAMYWYRQDPGQGLRLIYYSQIVNDFQKGDIAEGYSVSREKKESFPLTVTSAQKNPTAFYLCASRRQGLNSPLHFGNGTRLTVT.

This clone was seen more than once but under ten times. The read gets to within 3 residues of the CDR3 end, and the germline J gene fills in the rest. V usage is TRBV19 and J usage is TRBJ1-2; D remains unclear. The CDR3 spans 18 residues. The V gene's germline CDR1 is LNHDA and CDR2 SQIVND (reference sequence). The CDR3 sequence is CASSMRSRGAGGGYDYTF. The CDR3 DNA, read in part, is TGTGCCAGTAGTATGCGCTCTCGTGGAGCGGGAGGAGGATACGAC.

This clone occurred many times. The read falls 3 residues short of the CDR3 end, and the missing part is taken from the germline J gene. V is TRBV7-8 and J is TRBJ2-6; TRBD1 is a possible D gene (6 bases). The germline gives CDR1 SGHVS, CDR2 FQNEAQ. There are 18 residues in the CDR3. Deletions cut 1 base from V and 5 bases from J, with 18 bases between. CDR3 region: CASSLGSGTRTRANVLTF. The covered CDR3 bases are TGTGCCAGCAGCTTAGGTTCCGGGACAAGGACCCGGGCCAACGTC.

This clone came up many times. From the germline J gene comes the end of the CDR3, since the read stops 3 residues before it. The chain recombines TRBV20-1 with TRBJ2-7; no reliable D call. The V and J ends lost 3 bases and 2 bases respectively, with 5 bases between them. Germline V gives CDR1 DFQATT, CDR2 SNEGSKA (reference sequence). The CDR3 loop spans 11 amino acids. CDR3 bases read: TGCAGTGCTAGGTTTACCTACGAG. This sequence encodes CSARFTYE. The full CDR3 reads CSARFTYEQYF.

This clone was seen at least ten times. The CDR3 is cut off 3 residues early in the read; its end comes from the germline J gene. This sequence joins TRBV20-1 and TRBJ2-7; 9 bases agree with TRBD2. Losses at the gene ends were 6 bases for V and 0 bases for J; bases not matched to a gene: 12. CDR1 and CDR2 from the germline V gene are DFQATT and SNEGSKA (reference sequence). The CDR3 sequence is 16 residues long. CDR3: CSAEGLAQSSSYEQYF. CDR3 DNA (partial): TGCAGTGCGGAGGGACTAGCACAGTCGAGCTCCTACGAG.

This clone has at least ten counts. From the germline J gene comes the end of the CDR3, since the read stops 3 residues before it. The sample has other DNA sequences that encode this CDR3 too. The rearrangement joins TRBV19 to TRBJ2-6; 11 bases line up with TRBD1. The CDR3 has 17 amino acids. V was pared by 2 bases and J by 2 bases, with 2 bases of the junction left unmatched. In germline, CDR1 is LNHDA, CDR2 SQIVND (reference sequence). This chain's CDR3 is CASSIRDRGTGANVLTF. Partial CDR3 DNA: TGTGCCAGTAGTATAAGGGACAGGGGGACTGGGGCCAACGTC.

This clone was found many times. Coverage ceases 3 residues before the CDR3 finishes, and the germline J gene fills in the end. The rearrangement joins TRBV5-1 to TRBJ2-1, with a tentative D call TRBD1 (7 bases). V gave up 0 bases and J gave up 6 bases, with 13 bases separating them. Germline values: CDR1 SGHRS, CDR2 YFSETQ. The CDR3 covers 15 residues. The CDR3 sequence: CASSLVSGGGNEQFF. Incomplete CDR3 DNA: TGCGCCAGCAGCTTGGTTTCAGGGGGAGGCAATGAG.

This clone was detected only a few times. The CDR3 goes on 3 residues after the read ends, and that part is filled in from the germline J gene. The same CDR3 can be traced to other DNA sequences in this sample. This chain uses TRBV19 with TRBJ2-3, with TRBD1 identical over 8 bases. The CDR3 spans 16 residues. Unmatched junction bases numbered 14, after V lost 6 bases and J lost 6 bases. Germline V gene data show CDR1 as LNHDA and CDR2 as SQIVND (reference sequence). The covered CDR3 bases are TGTGCCAGTAGCAGGGCTGGACAGGGCCACACGGATACG. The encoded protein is CASSRAGQGHTDT. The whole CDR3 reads CASSRAGQGHTDTQYF.

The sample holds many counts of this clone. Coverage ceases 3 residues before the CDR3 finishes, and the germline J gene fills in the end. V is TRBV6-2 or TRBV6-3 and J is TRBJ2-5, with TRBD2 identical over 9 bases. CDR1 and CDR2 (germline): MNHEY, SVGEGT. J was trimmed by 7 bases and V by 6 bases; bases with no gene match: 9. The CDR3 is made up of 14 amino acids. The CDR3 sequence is CASRLAGTAGTQYF. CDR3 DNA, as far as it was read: TGTGCCAGCAGACTAGCGGGTACCGCAGGGACC.

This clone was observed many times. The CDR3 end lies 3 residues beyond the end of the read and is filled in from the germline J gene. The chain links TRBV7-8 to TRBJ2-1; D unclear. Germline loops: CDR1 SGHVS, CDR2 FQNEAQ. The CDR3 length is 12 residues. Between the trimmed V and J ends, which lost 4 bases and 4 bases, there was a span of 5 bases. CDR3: CASSSQYNEQFF. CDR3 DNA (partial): TGTGCCAGCAGCTCACAATACAATGAG.

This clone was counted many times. The CDR3 spells CASSRTGRNSPLHF. Partial CDR3 DNA: TGCGCCAGCAGCCGGACAGGGAGGAATTCACCC. This sequence joins TRBV5-1 and TRBJ1-6, with 8 bases identical to TRBD1. The DNA ends 3 residues before the CDR3 does, and the rest of the CDR3 is filled in from the germline J gene. The V and J ends lost 4 bases and 7 bases, in that order; junction bases with no gene match: 4. The CDR3 has 14 amino acids. The germline gives CDR1 SGHRS, CDR2 YFSETQ.

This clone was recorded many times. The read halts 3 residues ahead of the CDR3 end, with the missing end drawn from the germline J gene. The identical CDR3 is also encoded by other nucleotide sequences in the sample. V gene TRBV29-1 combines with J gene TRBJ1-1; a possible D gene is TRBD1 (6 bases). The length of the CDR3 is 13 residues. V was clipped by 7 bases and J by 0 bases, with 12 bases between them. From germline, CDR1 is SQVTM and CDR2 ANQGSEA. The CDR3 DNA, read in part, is TGCAGCGGAACCGGACAGCTGAACACTGAA. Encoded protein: CSGTGQLNTE. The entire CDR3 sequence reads CSGTGQLNTEAFF.

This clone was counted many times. Incomplete CDR3 DNA: TGTGCCAGCAGGAGGGGTCTGGGAGAGACC. It encodes CASRRGLGET. The entire CDR3 sequence reads CASRRGLGETQYF. The gene calls are TRBV2 and TRBJ2-5; D tentatively reads TRBD1 or TRBD2 (5 bases each). The read is 3 residues too short to cover the CDR3 end, so that end is filled in from the germline J gene. The V end lost 6 bases, the J end lost 4 bases, and 12 bases lay between the germline ends. The CDR3 loop spans 13 amino acids. CDR1 SNHLY and CDR2 FYNNEI come from the germline V gene.

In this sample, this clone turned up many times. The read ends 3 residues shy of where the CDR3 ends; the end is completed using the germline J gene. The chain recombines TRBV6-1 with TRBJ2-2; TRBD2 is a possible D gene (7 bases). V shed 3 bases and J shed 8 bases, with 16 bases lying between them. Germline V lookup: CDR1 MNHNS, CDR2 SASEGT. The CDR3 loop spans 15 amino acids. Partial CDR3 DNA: TGTGCCAGCAGTGATTATTTCGGGGGGCCAGGGGAG. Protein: CASSDYFGGPGE. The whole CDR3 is CASSDYFGGPGELFF.

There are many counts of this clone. The CDR3 reads CASGRGGLAGVAEQFF. The CDR3 bases that were read are TGTGCCAGCGGGAGGGGAGGACTAGCGGGAGTCGCTGAG. This chain uses TRBV2 with TRBJ2-1; 13 bases line up with TRBD2. From the germline J gene comes the end of the CDR3, since the read stops 3 residues before it. Germline assignment: CDR1 SNHLY and CDR2 FYNNEI. This CDR3 is 16 amino acids long. Germline trimming cut 8 bases from V and 9 bases from J; bases unmatched to any gene: 13.

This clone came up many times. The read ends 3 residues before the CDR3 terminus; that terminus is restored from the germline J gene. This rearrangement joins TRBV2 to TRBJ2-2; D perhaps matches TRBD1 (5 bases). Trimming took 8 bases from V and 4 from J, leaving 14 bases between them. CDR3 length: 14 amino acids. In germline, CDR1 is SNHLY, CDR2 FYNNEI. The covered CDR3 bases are TGTGCCAGCCGACACAGGATGGCCACCGGGGAG. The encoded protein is CASRHRMATGE. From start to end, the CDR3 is CASRHRMATGELFF.

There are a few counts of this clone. The sequenced CDR3 bases are TGTGCCAGCAGCCTAACAGGGGTTAATGAAAAA. Its protein product is CASSLTGVNEK. Given in full, the CDR3 is CASSLTGVNEKLFF. The gene calls are TRBV7-9 and TRBJ1-4, with TRBD1 identical over 7 bases. The observed sequence ends 3 residues before the CDR3 terminus, with the missing tail filled in from the germline J gene. The V and J ends lost 5 bases and 4 bases, in that order; junction bases with no gene match: 4. This CDR3 region has 14 residues. CDR1 is SEHNR and CDR2 is FQNEAQ in the germline V gene (reference sequence).

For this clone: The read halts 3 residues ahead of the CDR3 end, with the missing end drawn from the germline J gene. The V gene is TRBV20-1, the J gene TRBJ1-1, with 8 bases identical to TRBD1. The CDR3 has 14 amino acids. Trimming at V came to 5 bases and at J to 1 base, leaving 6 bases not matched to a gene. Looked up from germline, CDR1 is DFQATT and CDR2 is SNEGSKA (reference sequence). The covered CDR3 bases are TGCAGTGCTGCAGGGACAGGTTCGAACACTGAA. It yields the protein CSAAGTGSNTE. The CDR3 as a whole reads CSAAGTGSNTEAFF.

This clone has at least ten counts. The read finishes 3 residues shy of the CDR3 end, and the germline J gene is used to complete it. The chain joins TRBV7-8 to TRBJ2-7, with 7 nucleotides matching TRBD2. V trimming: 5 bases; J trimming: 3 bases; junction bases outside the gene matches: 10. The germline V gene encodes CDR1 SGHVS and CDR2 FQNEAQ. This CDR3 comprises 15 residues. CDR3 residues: CASSRKMAGDYEQYF. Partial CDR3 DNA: TGTGCCAGCAGCAGAAAAATGGCGGGGGACTACGAG.

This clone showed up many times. The CDR3 here is CASSAQQGPQETQYF. Partial CDR3 DNA: TGTGCCAGCAGCGCCCAACAGGGTCCGCAAGAGACC. V and J are TRBV9 and TRBJ2-5; D may be TRBD1 (6 bases). The CDR3 extends 3 residues past the end of the read, so its final part is completed from the germline J gene. Germline-derived CDR1 and CDR2 are SGDLS and YYNGEE. CDR3 size: 15 residues. The V end was cut by 3 bases, the J end by 2 bases, with 14 bases between.